This T cell receptor beta chain was obtained from a study of blood T cell repertoires in COVID-19. About the research overall: In each case, the material was cDNA or gDNA derived from T cells, B-cell-depleted T cells, or PBMCs.

Original processing notes: Nucleated cell number was recorded as an estimate derived from reference gene primer amplification. Libraries were prepared by immunoSEQ multiplex PCR; TCRdb keeps only in-frame clonotypes and omits some of them. V, J and clone size reflect that table, while D and trimming were determined from the DNA. Among roughly 150,000 clones listed, around 77% were seen once. The V gene lost 0 bases and the J gene lost 3 bases, with 13 bases spanning the gap. This CDR3 has 16 residues. From germline, CDR1 is SGDLS and CDR2 YYNGEE. This clonotype was obtained from a man in his forties or fifties with active or convalescent COVID-19. The sequenced sample was peripheral blood. The V call is TRBV9, the J call TRBJ2-1; TRBD1 is a possible D gene (6 bases). The CDR3 DNA reads as TGTGCCAGCAGCGTAGGTCTAGGGGGAGACTACAATGAGCAGTTCTTC. It yields the protein CASSVGLGGDYNEQFF.